This T cell receptor beta chain was recovered during a study of response to subunit inactivated influenza vaccine (dated by TCRdb to between 2018 and 2020). Study-level background: To follow how T cells responded to a trivalent subunit inactivated influenza vaccine, the researchers relied on deep quantitative profiling of the T cell receptor repertoire. On the study overall, not on this receptor specifically: It was suggested by the authors that each seasonal influenza vaccination may recruit only a limited number of new T cells.

The junction shows trimming of 4 bases on V and 3 bases on J, and the gene matches do not reach 2 bases of it. According to the germline V gene, CDR1 reads LGHNA and CDR2 reads YNFKEQ. Counted from cysteine to phenylalanine, this CDR3 has 13 amino acids. The DNA shown is the 39-base CDR3, in frame from base 1. Library method: RT-PCR. The data were produced on an Illumina HiSeq 2500. The public reads were run again by TCRdb, first through fastp at Q25 and then through MiXCR, and only productive beta chains were kept. Merged by CDR3 protein, the rows form single entries marked with the most common genes and DNA. This sample lists over 150,000 distinct CDR3 sequences; roughly a tenth were detected once. The ten biggest clones cover roughly 40% of the sample. This clonotype was seen many times. This clone's antigen is unknown. It has no much larger one-base neighbor in the sample; base qualities were not kept.

The rearranged segments are TRBV4-2 and TRBJ1-1; the central 7 bases match TRBD1. The starting material was CD8+ T cells sorted from PBMCs, obtained less than 30 months after vaccination. The sequence was obtained from a man between 45 and 75 years old who received an inactivated influenza vaccine. Donor details come from another sample of the same person, matched by shared clones. The bases read TGTGCCAGCAGCCGAGGGACAGACACTGAAGCTTTCTTT. This is translated as CASSRGTDTEAFF.